The rows below give T cell receptor beta chains drawn from one sample of a study of control samples from healthy donors and cancer patients. Here immunoSEQ multiplex PCR was the method, and the copy in TCRdb shows in-frame clones only, minus some. Of around 140,000 clones listed, just under 90% were seen once; the top ten hold 6.5% to 9.5%. What was sequenced was PBMCs. Every receptor here comes from a man aged 45-65 years with head and neck cancer. Both conserved end residues are part of each CDR3. The D gene is left open where the match is weak. Clone size, where shown, is once, few, many, or a class for clones that have expanded.

>TRBJ2-1|few|TRBD2|TRBV19
CASHHPGGRVGEQFF
TGTGCCAGTCACCACCCTGGGGGGAGGGTTGGTGAGCAGTTCTTC
>TRBJ2-2|NA|NA|TRBV19
CAGAAANTGELFF
TGTGCAGGGGCCGCCGCAAACACCGGGGAGCTGTTTTTT
>TRBJ2-1|NA|TRBD1|TRBV9
CASSGDSTGDWDEQFF
TGTGCCAGCAGCGGAGACTCGACAGGGGATTGGGATGAGCAGTTCTTC
>TRBJ2-3|NA|NA|TRBV28
CASSTAQGIRYF
TGTGCCAGCAGCACGGCCCAGGGAATTCGGTATTTT
>TRBJ1-2|NA|NA|TRBV21-1
CASIAGEMGYTF
TGTGCCAGCATCGCAGGGGAGATGGGCTACACCTTC
>TRBJ2-7|NA|TRBD2|TRBV5-1
CASSYHVGTSGSYEQYF
TGCGCCAGCAGCTACCACGTCGGGACTAGCGGGAGCTACGAGCAGTACTTC
>TRBJ2-5|NA|NA|TRBV5-6
CASSLDWREETQYF
TGTGCCAGCAGCTTGGACTGGAGGGAAGAGACCCAGTACTTC
>TRBJ2-1|NA|TRBD1|TRBV5-1
CASSSQGGLVNNEQFF
TGCGCCAGCAGCTCACAAGGGGGCTTGGTTAACAATGAGCAGTTCTTC
>TRBJ2-1|NA|NA|TRBV19
CASSIQWNEQFF
TGTGCCAGTAGTATACAGTGGAATGAGCAGTTCTTC
>TRBJ2-1|NA|TRBD2|TRBV3-1/TRBV3-2
CASSQDEGLASYNEQFF
TGTGCCAGCAGCCAAGATGAGGGACTAGCGTCCTACAATGAGCAGTTCTTC
>TRBJ2-1|NA|NA|TRBV4-1
CASSQAGVSYNEQFF
TGCGCCAGCAGCCAAGCGGGGGTCTCCTACAATGAGCAGTTCTTC
>TRBJ1-2|NA|NA|TRBV28
CASSYGRGYTF
TGTGCCAGCAGTTACGGCCGAGGCTACACCTTC
>TRBJ1-4|NA|NA|TRBV5-6
CASSLVTGSEKLFF
TGTGCCAGCAGCTTGGTGACCGGCTCTGAAAAACTGTTTTTT
>TRBJ2-3|NA|TRBD2|TRBV4-2
CASSQGLAGGTDTQYF
TGTGCCAGCAGCCAAGGACTAGCGGGAGGAACAGATACGCAGTATTTT
>TRBJ1-1|NA|NA|TRBV3-1/TRBV3-2
CASSQGEFPEAFF
TGTGCCAGCAGCCAGGGTGAGTTCCCTGAAGCTTTCTTT
>TRBJ2-1|few|TRBD2|TRBV3-1/TRBV3-2
CASSLRGGSSYNEQFF
TGTGCCAGCAGCCTGCGCGGGGGGAGCTCCTACAATGAGCAGTTCTTC
>TRBJ1-5|few|TRBD1|TRBV27
CASSSPGQGNQPQHF
TGTGCCAGCAGCTCTCCGGGACAGGGAAATCAGCCCCAGCATTTT
>TRBJ2-5|NA|TRBD1|TRBV6-5
CASSKYRQGAETQYF
TGTGCCAGCAGCAAATATCGACAGGGGGCAGAGACCCAGTACTTC
>TRBJ2-1|NA|NA|TRBV5-1
CASSMDLTRNEQFF
TGCGCCAGCAGCATGGACCTTACGAGGAATGAGCAGTTCTTC
>TRBJ2-3|NA|NA|TRBV9
CASSTARRGADTQYF
TGTGCCAGCAGCACGGCCAGACGGGGCGCAGATACGCAGTATTTT
>TRBJ2-7|NA|TRBD2|TRBV2
CASSAKTSGDSYEQYF
TGTGCCAGCAGTGCAAAGACTAGCGGAGACTCCTACGAGCAGTACTTC
>TRBJ2-5|NA|NA|TRBV11-1
CASSADPPETQYF
TGTGCCAGCAGCGCGGACCCCCCTGAGACCCAGTACTTC
>TRBJ2-1|NA|NA|TRBV9
CASSGGPGDNEQFF
TGTGCCAGCAGCGGAGGTCCGGGGGACAATGAGCAGTTCTTC
>TRBJ1-3|NA|NA|TRBV9
CASSAAVSSGNTIYF
TGTGCCAGCAGCGCCGCAGTCAGCTCTGGAAACACCATATATTTT
>TRBJ2-3|NA|NA|TRBV10-1
CASRSGGWRTDTQYF
TGCGCCAGCAGGTCGGGTGGTTGGCGCACAGATACGCAGTATTTT
>TRBJ2-1|NA|TRBD2|TRBV10-3
CAISESGTRSVNEQFF
TGTGCCATCAGTGAGTCGGGGACTAGAAGTGTCAATGAGCAGTTCTTC
>TRBJ2-1|NA|TRBD2|TRBV28
CASRPGTRGRLTQYNEQFF
TGTGCCAGCAGACCTGGGACTAGGGGGAGGTTGACCCAATACAATGAGCAGTTCTTC
>TRBJ1-5|NA|NA|TRBV5-4
CASSFQGQPQHF
TGTGCCAGCAGCTTCCAGGGGCAGCCCCAGCATTTT
>TRBJ1-1|NA|NA|TRBV7-2
CASSQYANTEAFF
TGTGCCAGCAGCCAATACGCTAACACTGAAGCTTTCTTT
>TRBJ2-7|once|TRBD2|TRBV9
CASSGDPGTSGRPSSYEQYF
TGTGCCAGCAGCGGAGATCCGGGGACTAGCGGGAGGCCCAGCTCCTACGAGCAGTACTTC
>TRBJ2-6|NA|NA|TRBV2
CASSSGANVLTF
TGTGCCAGCAGCTCTGGGGCCAACGTCCTGACTTTC
>TRBJ1-4|NA|NA|TRBV6-9
CASRPPERPERPGEKLFF
TGTGCCAGCCGCCCCCCGGAGCGTCCGGAGCGTCCCGGGGAAAAACTGTTTTTT
>TRBJ2-7|NA|NA|TRBV3-1/TRBV3-2
CASRSATRTYEQYF
TGTGCCAGCAGAAGTGCCACCAGAACCTACGAGCAGTACTTC
>TRBJ2-2|NA|NA|TRBV7-2
CASSLFLTGNGGELFF
TGTGCCAGCAGCTTATTCCTCACCGGGAATGGCGGGGAGCTGTTTTTT
>TRBJ2-1|NA|NA|TRBV5-1
CASSLATSSYNEQFF
TGCGCCAGCAGCTTGGCAACTAGCTCCTACAATGAGCAGTTCTTC
>TRBJ1-1|once|NA|TRBV19
CASKGKAENTEAFF
TGTGCCAGTAAGGGAAAGGCGGAGAACACTGAAGCTTTCTTT
>TRBJ1-2|NA|NA|TRBV7-9
CASSLGGVDYGYTF
TGTGCCAGCAGTCTAGGGGGGGTCGACTATGGCTACACCTTC
>TRBJ2-5|NA|NA|TRBV11-3
CASSLGGPSPDQETQYF
TGTGCCAGCAGCTTAGGGGGTCCTAGCCCGGATCAAGAGACCCAGTACTTC
>TRBJ1-3|NA|NA|TRBV6-5
CASSYGLANTIYF
TGTGCCAGCAGTTACGGTTTAGCTAACACCATATATTTT
>TRBJ1-2|once|TRBD1|TRBV7-9
CASSLGLGTGDGYTF
TGTGCCAGCAGCTTAGGCCTCGGGACAGGGGATGGCTACACCTTC
>TRBJ2-5|NA|NA|TRBV12-3/TRBV12-4
CASLQGRQTQYF
TGTGCCAGCTTGCAGGGCAGGCAGACCCAGTACTTC
>TRBJ2-7|NA|NA|TRBV6-5
CASRPQGEMSYEQYF
TGTGCCAGCAGACCACAGGGAGAGATGTCCTACGAGCAGTACTTC
>TRBJ1-1|NA|NA|TRBV18
CASSPPNVRDRGTEAFF
TGTGCCAGCTCACCACCCAATGTCAGGGACCGGGGCACTGAAGCTTTCTTT
>TRBJ2-1|once|NA|TRBV6-6
CASSYEGSYNEQFF
TGTGCCAGCAGTTACGAGGGATCCTACAATGAGCAGTTCTTC
>TRBJ1-3|NA|NA|TRBV9
CASSVEARGSGNTIYF
TGTGCCAGCAGCGTAGAGGCCAGGGGCTCTGGAAACACCATATATTTT
>TRBJ2-2|NA|NA|TRBV28
CASLSGTPTGELFF
TGTGCCAGCCTTTCCGGGACGCCGACCGGGGAGCTGTTTTTT
>TRBJ2-5|NA|TRBD1|TRBV29-1
CSVDRGQGHQETQYF
TGCAGCGTTGATAGAGGACAGGGTCATCAAGAGACCCAGTACTTC
>TRBJ2-7|NA|TRBD1|TRBV29-1
CSVEDRPTSGTGLKYDSYEQYF
TGCAGCGTTGAAGATCGGCCCACGTCCGGGACAGGGCTTAAGTATGACTCCTACGAGCAGTACTTC
>TRBJ2-1|NA|NA|TRBV19
CASSMGLDNEQFF
TGTGCCAGTAGTATGGGACTCGACAATGAGCAGTTCTTC
>TRBJ2-2|NA|NA|TRBV30
CAWRAGYGSGELFF
TGTGCCTGGAGAGCGGGTTATGGTTCCGGGGAGCTGTTTTTT
>TRBJ1-2|NA|NA|TRBV9
CASSVGGRPWYGYTF
TGTGCCAGCAGCGTAGGTGGGCGCCCCTGGTATGGCTACACCTTC
>TRBJ2-7|NA|NA|TRBV27
CASSYGGAGEQYF
TGTGCCAGCAGTTACGGGGGCGCGGGTGAGCAGTACTTC
>TRBJ1-1|once|NA|TRBV28
CASSLGGISGNTEAFF
TGTGCCAGCAGTTTAGGAGGGATAAGCGGGAACACTGAAGCTTTCTTT